A selection of T cell receptor beta chains follows, all from one sample in a study of shared clonotypes between healthy human individuals. Produced via immunoSEQ multiplex PCR; TCRdb's table is partial and in-frame only. The sample lists some 900,000 clones, over 75% occurring once. The sample taken for sequencing was memory CD4+ T cells sorted from blood. All receptors derive from a man aged 18 to 29 in good health. CDR3s include the opening cysteine and the closing phenylalanine or tryptophan. Each record gives: V gene, D gene, clone size, J gene, CDR3 DNA, CDR3 protein. The D gene is left open where the match is weak. The listing skips clone size in some rows; elsewhere it reads once, few, many or a size class.

V gene: TRBV6-6
D gene: -
clone size: few
J gene: TRBJ2-2
CDR3 DNA: TGTGCCAGCAGTCACCAGAAGCCCCGATCCACCGGGGAGCTGTTTTTT
CDR3 protein: CASSHQKPRSTGELFF

V gene: TRBV7-2
D gene: -
clone size: -
J gene: TRBJ2-5
CDR3 DNA: TGTGCCAGCAGCTTAAGGGGGAGTAGTTTGGAGACCCAGTACTTC
CDR3 protein: CASSLRGSSLETQYF

V gene: TRBV19
D gene: -
clone size: -
J gene: TRBJ2-1
CDR3 DNA: TGTGCCAGTACGCCGACAGGAGTCTCCTACAATGAGCAGTTCTTC
CDR3 protein: CASTPTGVSYNEQFF

V gene: TRBV5-1
D gene: -
clone size: -
J gene: TRBJ2-5
CDR3 DNA: TGCGCCAGCAGCCAAAGCCCCCTTAACCAAGAGACCCAGTACTTC
CDR3 protein: CASSQSPLNQETQYF

V gene: TRBV5-4
D gene: -
clone size: -
J gene: TRBJ1-2
CDR3 DNA: TGTGCCAGCAGCATCAGACACCTCAACTATGGCTACACCTTC
CDR3 protein: CASSIRHLNYGYTF

V gene: TRBV10-3
D gene: TRBD1
clone size: -
J gene: TRBJ1-6
CDR3 DNA: TGTGCCATCAGGGGGACAGGTGAATCACCCCTCCACTTT
CDR3 protein: CAIRGTGESPLHF

V gene: TRBV12-1
D gene: -
clone size: -
J gene: TRBJ2-7
CDR3 DNA: TGTGCCAGCAGCTTTGAAGGTGGACTAGCGGGTCGCGACGAGCAGTACTTC
CDR3 protein: CASSFEGGLAGRDEQYF

V gene: TRBV2
D gene: TRBD1
clone size: -
J gene: TRBJ1-4
CDR3 DNA: TGTGCCAGCAGTCAGACAGGGTTTAATGAAAAACTGTTTTTT
CDR3 protein: CASSQTGFNEKLFF

V gene: TRBV5-8
D gene: -
clone size: -
J gene: TRBJ2-2
CDR3 DNA: TGTGCCAGCAGCCCGTACGGGGAGCTGTTTTTT
CDR3 protein: CASSPYGELFF

V gene: TRBV4-1
D gene: -
clone size: -
J gene: TRBJ1-5
CDR3 DNA: TGCGCCAGCAGCCAAGATCTGTGGGGGGACCAGCCCCAGCATTTT
CDR3 protein: CASSQDLWGDQPQHF

V gene: TRBV19
D gene: -
clone size: -
J gene: TRBJ2-7
CDR3 DNA: TGTGCCAGTAGTATGGCGACGGAGCAGTACTTC
CDR3 protein: CASSMATEQYF

V gene: TRBV19
D gene: TRBD2
clone size: many
J gene: TRBJ2-7
CDR3 DNA: TGTGCCAGTAGTATTGATGCTAGCGGGAGAAAGTACGAGCAGTACTTC
CDR3 protein: CASSIDASGRKYEQYF

V gene: TRBV18
D gene: -
clone size: -
J gene: TRBJ2-7
CDR3 DNA: TGTGCCAGCTCACCACATCCAGGGAGCTCCTACGAGCAGTACTTC
CDR3 protein: CASSPHPGSSYEQYF

V gene: TRBV30
D gene: TRBD1
clone size: -
J gene: TRBJ2-7
CDR3 DNA: TGTGCCTGGAGCAAAACCGGACAGGGGACCTACGAGCAGTACTTC
CDR3 protein: CAWSKTGQGTYEQYF

V gene: TRBV10-3
D gene: TRBD2
clone size: -
J gene: TRBJ2-7
CDR3 DNA: TGTGCCACCACCTTGGGGCTGGGAGTGTCGTCTAGCGGGGACTACGAGCAGTACTTC
CDR3 protein: CATTLGLGVSSSGDYEQYF

V gene: TRBV6-1
D gene: -
clone size: -
J gene: TRBJ2-3
CDR3 DNA: TGTGCCAGCAGTGAGATGACAGTTAGTCCAGATACGCAGTATTTT
CDR3 protein: CASSEMTVSPDTQYF

V gene: TRBV6-6
D gene: -
clone size: -
J gene: TRBJ2-5
CDR3 DNA: TGTGCCAGCCTTCGAAATCCCCAAGAGACCCAGTACTTC
CDR3 protein: CASLRNPQETQYF

V gene: TRBV5-6
D gene: -
clone size: once
J gene: TRBJ2-4
CDR3 DNA: TGTGCCAGCAGCCCCCTTAGCACCAAAAACATTCAGTACTTC
CDR3 protein: CASSPLSTKNIQYF

V gene: TRBV10-3
D gene: TRBD1
clone size: few
J gene: TRBJ1-2
CDR3 DNA: TGTGCCATAACTAGGGCAGGGGGCGGCTACACCTTC
CDR3 protein: CAITRAGGGYTF